One and the same sample provided the 19 T cell receptor beta chains below, sequenced in a study of CD8 T cells in ankylosing spondylitis. Study outcomes and limitations: In ankylosing spondylitis blood, a motif of fewer than 10 highly homologous TCR beta variants appeared characteristic.

Antigens for these TCRs are unknown. TCRdb called the 5' RACE reads again in MiXCR, with one record for every CDR3 protein. The data contain 500,000 to 650,000 distinct CDR3 sequences, less than 6% of them singletons. Sequencing was carried out using blood, either unsorted or a sorted T cell fraction (not recorded which). The receptors here all came from a male donor with ankylosing spondylitis.

This clonotype was recorded many times. This chain connects TRBV29-1 to TRBJ2-7, with D tentatively TRBD1 (6 bases). Germline CDR1 reads SQVTM; CDR2 reads ANQGSEA. Trimming cost V 4 bases and J 5 bases, with 18 bases left between them. This CDR3 is built from 14 residues. The CDR3 sequence is CSVGAGTINNEQYF. For the CDR3, the DNA is TGCAGCGTTGGGGCCGGGACAATTAATAACGAGCAGTACTTC.

This clonotype was seen a handful of times. The V gene is TRBV12-3 or TRBV12-4, the J gene TRBJ2-7; 11 positions match TRBD2. The length of the CDR3 is 15 residues. After removal of 5 bases from V and 6 bases from J, the junction contained 9 bases not matched to a gene. The CDR3 coding sequence is TGTGCCAGCAGTATCGGGACTAGCGGATTGGGCGAGCAGTACTTC. Translating gives CASSIGTSGLGEQYF.

This clonotype has more than one count but fewer than ten. CDR3 coding DNA: TGTGCCAGCGCAGACAGGGGATCCTACGAGCAGTACTTC. It codes for CASADRGSYEQYF. V gene TRBV2 combines with J gene TRBJ2-7; 8 bases fit TRBD1. The germline V gene encodes CDR1 SNHLY and CDR2 FYNNEI. The CDR3 is 13 residues long. With 8 bases clipped from V and 1 base from J, the junction kept 4 bases outside the gene matches.

This clonotype was seen ten or more times. The rearrangement links TRBV11-2 to TRBJ2-7; possibly TRBD1 for D (5 bases). With 4 bases removed from V and 7 bases from J, the gap between germline ends came to 23 bases. Germline V lookup: CDR1 SGHAT, CDR2 FQNNGV. CDR3 length: 16 amino acids. CDR3 amino acids: CASSSVKFAGYKEQYF. In DNA, the CDR3 is TGTGCCAGCAGCTCCGTGAAGTTCGCAGGGTATAAGGAGCAGTACTTC. Together with reference TRBV11-2 and TRBJ2-7, the CDR3 gives the full variable domain: EAGVAQSPRYKIIEKRQSVAFWCNPISGHATLYWYQQILGQGPKLLIQFQNNGVVDDSQLPKDRFSAERLKGVDSTLKIQPAKLEDSAVYLCASSSVKFAGYKEQYFGPGTRLTVT.

This clonotype occurred many times. The V call is TRBV5-1, the J call TRBJ2-3; no definite D call. The V end was cut by 0 bases, the J end by 2 bases, with 7 bases between. The CDR3 spans 14 residues. From germline, CDR1 is SGHRS and CDR2 YFSETQ. The CDR3 is CASSLGKLTDTQYF. CDR3 coding DNA: TGCGCCAGCAGCTTGGGGAAGCTCACAGATACGCAGTATTTT.

This clonotype was recorded many times. This chain uses TRBV12-3 or TRBV12-4 with TRBJ1-1, with D uncertain. Trimming removed 6 bases at V and 8 bases at J, with 16 bases between. CDR3 size: 13 residues. The CDR3: CASSTHAAGEAFF. Here the CDR3 DNA reads TGTGCCAGCAGCACCCACGCGGCCGGCGAAGCTTTCTTT.

This clonotype showed up many times. This CDR3 reads CASSLRQTSEAFF. In nucleotides, the CDR3 is TGTGCCAGCAGCCTAAGACAAACGTCTGAAGCTTTCTTT. V gene TRBV7-2 combines with J gene TRBJ1-1; D not resolved. V lost 5 bases and J 6 bases, leaving 13 bases between the germline ends. This CDR3 is built from 13 residues. Germline V gene sequence: CDR1 SGHTA, CDR2 FQGNSA. The full variable domain, its missing parts supplied by reference TRBV7-2 and TRBJ1-1, is GAGVSQSPSNKVTEKGKDVELRCDPISGHTALYWYRQSLGQGLEFLIYFQGNSAPDKSGLPSDRFSAERTGGSVSTLTIQRTQQEDSAVYLCASSLRQTSEAFFGQGTRLTVV.

This clonotype was found many times. The chain couples TRBV29-1 to TRBJ2-7; D might be TRBD2 (6 bases). The CDR3 spans 12 residues. Germline V lookup: CDR1 SQVTM, CDR2 ANQGSEA. V shed 6 bases and J shed 2 bases, with 11 bases lying between them. The DNA for the CDR3 is TGCAGCGTCCGGGAGCCTCCCTACGAGCAGTACTTC. Residues: CSVREPPYEQYF.

This clonotype was observed a handful of times. The chain carries TRBV10-3 and TRBJ2-6; no firm D call. Looked up from germline, CDR1 is ENHRY and CDR2 is SYGVKD. Between the trimmed V and J ends, which lost 6 bases and 0 bases, there was a span of 9 bases. The CDR3 is 15 residues long. The CDR3 coding sequence is TGTGCCATCAGCCCCTCAGCCTCTGGGGCCAACGTCCTGACTTTC. It specifies CAISPSASGANVLTF.

The chain has TRBV6-1 and TRBJ2-7, with 9 nucleotides matching TRBD1. After removal of 6 bases from V and 3 bases from J, the junction contained 9 bases not matched to a gene. In germline, CDR1 is MNHNS, CDR2 SASEGT. This CDR3 is 15 amino acids long. The CDR3 DNA follows: TGTGCCAGCAGCCCCGCGGGACAGGGAGGCTACGAGCAGTACTTC. The encoded protein is CASSPAGQGGYEQYF.

At least ten counts were recorded for this clonotype. The chain has TRBV5-1 and TRBJ2-7, with TRBD1 identical over 8 bases. The germline CDR1 and CDR2 sequences are SGHRS and YFSETQ. The CDR3 spans 17 residues. J was trimmed by 7 bases and V by 0 bases; bases with no gene match: 15. CDR3 nucleotides: TGCGCCAGCAGCTTGGAGACAGGGGAGTGGGCCATTGTGGAGCAGTACTTC. This sequence encodes CASSLETGEWAIVEQYF. The full variable domain, with the rest looked up from reference TRBV5-1 and TRBJ2-7, is KAGVTQTPRYLIKTRGQQVTLSCSPISGHRSVSWYQQTPGQGLQFLFEYFSETQRNKGNFPGRFSGRQFSNSRSEMNVSTLELGDSALYLCASSLETGEWAIVEQYFGPGTRLTVT.

This clonotype has a count of ten or more. The rearrangement joins TRBV6-2 or TRBV6-3 to TRBJ1-4; D call uncertain. Between the trimmed V and J ends, which lost 1 base and 0 bases, there was a span of 9 bases. Germline V CDR1 and CDR2: MNHEY, SVGEGT. CDR3 length: 16 amino acids. The CDR3 region has the DNA TGTGCCAGCAGTTACTTCGGTTCGGCAACTAATGAAAAACTGTTTTTT. It translates to CASSYFGSATNEKLFF.

Many counts were recorded for this clonotype. The V call is TRBV28, the J call TRBJ1-1; D call uncertain. V was clipped by 9 bases and J by 5 bases, with 16 bases between them. The CDR3 has 13 amino acids. Germline lookup yields CDR1 MDHEN and CDR2 SYDVKM. The CDR3 DNA reads as TGTGCCAGTCTGGGAGGGAGTTGGACTGAAGCTTTCTTT. Protein product: CASLGGSWTEAFF.

This clonotype was observed many times. The chain couples TRBV20-1 to TRBJ2-3, with 8 bases that match TRBD2. The CDR3 has 15 residues. Germline-derived CDR1 and CDR2 are DFQATT and SNEGSKA (reference sequence). Germline trimming cut 4 bases from V and 1 base from J; bases unmatched to any gene: 7. Here the CDR3 DNA reads TGCAGTGCTATGTCCGGGACTAGGGGCACAGATACGCAGTATTTT. It is translated as CSAMSGTRGTDTQYF.

This clonotype was counted many times. The chain joins TRBV11-2 to TRBJ1-4; a possible D gene is TRBD1 (5 bases). The V end was cut by 6 bases, the J end by 8 bases, with 22 bases between. The CDR3 covers 16 residues. Germline loops: CDR1 SGHAT, CDR2 FQNNGV. The CDR3 region is CASSFNPGRRNEKLFF. In DNA form, the CDR3 reads TGTGCCAGCAGTTTTAATCCGGGACGGCGGAACGAAAAACTGTTTTTT. The variable domain in full, completed from reference TRBV11-2 and TRBJ1-4, reads EAGVAQSPRYKIIEKRQSVAFWCNPISGHATLYWYQQILGQGPKLLIQFQNNGVVDDSQLPKDRFSAERLKGVDSTLKIQPAKLEDSAVYLCASSFNPGRRNEKLFFGSGTQLSVL.

This clonotype was detected many times. This chain connects TRBV5-1 to TRBJ2-1, with TRBD1 matching over 10 bases. This CDR3 has 15 amino acids. Germline CDR1 and CDR2: SGHRS and YFSETQ. With V trimmed by 4 bases and J by 6 bases, 7 bases remained unmatched. The CDR3 coding sequence is TGCGCCAGCAGCCTGGGGACAGGGGCCCTCAATGAGCAGTTCTTC. It yields the protein CASSLGTGALNEQFF.

There are many counts of this clonotype. This chain links TRBV10-3 with TRBJ2-2; 8 bases agree with TRBD1. The CDR3 runs 15 residues. Germline V gene lookup returns CDR1 ENHRY and CDR2 SYGVKD. V gave up 6 bases and J gave up 4 bases; unmatched junction bases: 7. As DNA, the CDR3 is TGTGCCATCAGGGGAGAGGACAGGGCCACCGGGGAGCTGTTTTTT. Translated: CAIRGEDRATGELFF.

This clonotype has a count of ten or more. The chain is built from TRBV5-8 and TRBJ2-3; no definite D call. The V end was cut by 4 bases, the J end by 0 bases, with 15 bases between. This CDR3 is 16 amino acids long. Germline V lookup: CDR1 SGHTS, CDR2 YDEGEE. The CDR3 bases are TGTGCCAGCAGCCGAGGACGGACCCTTAGCACAGATACGCAGTATTTT. It yields the protein CASSRGRTLSTDTQYF.

This clonotype was observed a handful of times. This chain links TRBV12-3 or TRBV12-4 with TRBJ2-1; TRBD2 matches 9 bases. V was clipped by 1 base and J by 8 bases; unmatched bases: 6. The CDR3 length is 15 residues. The CDR3 region is CASSLVRGGADEQFF. CDR3 in DNA: TGTGCCAGCAGTTTAGTGCGCGGGGGGGCCGATGAGCAGTTCTTC.